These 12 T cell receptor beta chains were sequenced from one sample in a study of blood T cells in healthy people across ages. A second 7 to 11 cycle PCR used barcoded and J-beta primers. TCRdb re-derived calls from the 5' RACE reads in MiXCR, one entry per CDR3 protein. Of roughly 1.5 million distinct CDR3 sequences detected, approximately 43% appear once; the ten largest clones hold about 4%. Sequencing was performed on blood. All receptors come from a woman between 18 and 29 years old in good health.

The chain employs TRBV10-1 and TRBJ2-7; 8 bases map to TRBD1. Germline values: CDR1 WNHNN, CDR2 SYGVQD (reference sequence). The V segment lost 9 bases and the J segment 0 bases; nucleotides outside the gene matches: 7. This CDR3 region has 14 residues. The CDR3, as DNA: TGCGCCAGATCGAGGGGACAGGCCTCCTACGAGCAGTACTTC. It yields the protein CARSRGQASYEQYF.

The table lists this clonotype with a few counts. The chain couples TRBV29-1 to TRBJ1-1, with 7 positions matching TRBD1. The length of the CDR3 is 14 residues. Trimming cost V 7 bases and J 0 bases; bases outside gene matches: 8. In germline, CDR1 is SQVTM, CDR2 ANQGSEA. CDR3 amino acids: CSGIPTGMNTEAFF. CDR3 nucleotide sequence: TGCAGCGGTATCCCGACAGGGATGAACACTGAAGCTTTCTTT.

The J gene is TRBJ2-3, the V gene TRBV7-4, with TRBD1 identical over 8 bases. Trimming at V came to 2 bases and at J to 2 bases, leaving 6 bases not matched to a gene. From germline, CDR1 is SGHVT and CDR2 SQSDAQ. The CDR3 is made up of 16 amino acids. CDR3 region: CASSLRGQGFTDTQYF. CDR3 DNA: TGTGCCAGCAGCTTACGAGGACAGGGATTCACAGATACGCAGTATTTT.

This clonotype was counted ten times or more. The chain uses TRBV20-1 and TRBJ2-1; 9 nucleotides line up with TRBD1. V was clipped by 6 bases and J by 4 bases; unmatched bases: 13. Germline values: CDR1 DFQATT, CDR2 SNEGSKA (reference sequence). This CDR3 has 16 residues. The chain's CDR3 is CSARSGTGNLYNEQFF. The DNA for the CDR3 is TGCAGTGCCAGGTCCGGGACAGGGAACCTATACAATGAGCAGTTCTTC.

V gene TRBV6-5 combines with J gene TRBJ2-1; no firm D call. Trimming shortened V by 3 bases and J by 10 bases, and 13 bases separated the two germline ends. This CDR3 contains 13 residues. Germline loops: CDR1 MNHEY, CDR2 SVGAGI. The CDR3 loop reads CASSYEMSLEQFF. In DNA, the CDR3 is TGTGCCAGCAGTTATGAAATGAGTTTGGAGCAGTTCTTC.

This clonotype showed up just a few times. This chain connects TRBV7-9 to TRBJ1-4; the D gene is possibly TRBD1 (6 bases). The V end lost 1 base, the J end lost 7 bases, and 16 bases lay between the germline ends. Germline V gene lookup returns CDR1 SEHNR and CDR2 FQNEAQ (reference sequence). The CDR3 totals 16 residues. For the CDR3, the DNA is TGTGCCAGCAGCTTAGGCGGGTCAGGGGCGAGTGAAAAACTGTTTTTT. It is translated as CASSLGGSGASEKLFF.

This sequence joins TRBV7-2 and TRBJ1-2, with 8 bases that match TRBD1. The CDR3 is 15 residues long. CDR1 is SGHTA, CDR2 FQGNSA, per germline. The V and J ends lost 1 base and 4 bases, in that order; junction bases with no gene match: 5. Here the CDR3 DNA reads TGTGCCAGCAGCTTAGGGACAGGGTCATTCTATGGCTACACCTTC. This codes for CASSLGTGSFYGYTF.

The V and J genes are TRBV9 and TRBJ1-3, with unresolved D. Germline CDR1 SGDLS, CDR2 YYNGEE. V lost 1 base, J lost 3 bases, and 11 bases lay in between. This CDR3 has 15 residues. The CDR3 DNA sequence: TGTGCCAGCAGCGTACGACCGGGGAGTGGAAACACCATATATTTT. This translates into CASSVRPGSGNTIYF.

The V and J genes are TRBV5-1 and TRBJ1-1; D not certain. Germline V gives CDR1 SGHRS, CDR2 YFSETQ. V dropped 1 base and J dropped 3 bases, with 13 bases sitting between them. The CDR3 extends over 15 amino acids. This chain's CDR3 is CASSLRAQLDTEAFF. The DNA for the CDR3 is TGCGCCAGCAGCTTGCGGGCCCAGCTGGACACTGAAGCTTTCTTT.

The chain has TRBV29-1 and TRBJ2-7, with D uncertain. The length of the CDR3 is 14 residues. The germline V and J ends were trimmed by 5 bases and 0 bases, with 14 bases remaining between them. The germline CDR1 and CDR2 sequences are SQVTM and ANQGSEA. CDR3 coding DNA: TGCAGCGTTAAGATCCAGGAGAGCTCCTACGAGCAGTACTTC. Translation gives CSVKIQESSYEQYF.

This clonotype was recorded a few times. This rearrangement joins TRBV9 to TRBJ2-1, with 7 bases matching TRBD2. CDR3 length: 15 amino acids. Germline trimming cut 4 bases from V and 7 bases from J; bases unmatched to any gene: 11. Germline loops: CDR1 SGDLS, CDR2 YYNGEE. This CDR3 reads CASSSRLAVFNEQFF. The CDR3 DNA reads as TGTGCCAGCAGCTCTCGGCTAGCGGTCTTTAATGAGCAGTTCTTC.

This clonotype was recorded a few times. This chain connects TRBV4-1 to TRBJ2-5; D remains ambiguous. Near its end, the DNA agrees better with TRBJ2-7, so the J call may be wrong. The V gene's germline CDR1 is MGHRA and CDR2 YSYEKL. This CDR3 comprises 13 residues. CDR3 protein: CASSPPMSYEQYF. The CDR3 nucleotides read TGCGCCAGCAGCCCCCCAATGAGCTACGAGCAGTACTTC.